Detailed here is one T cell receptor (beta chain). Trimming took 5 bases from V and 3 from J; bases not matched to a gene: 10. There are 18 residues in the CDR3. CDR1 and CDR2 (germline): PRHDT, FYEKMQ (reference sequence). The sample is drawn from a study of blood T cell repertoires in COVID-19. Per the original methods: Researchers report that nucleated cell counts were estimated from reference gene primer amplification. TCRdb keeps only in-frame clones here, not all; method: immunoSEQ multiplex PCR. V and J calls and clone size are given by that table; D and trimming were obtained from the DNA. The sample consists of some 330,000 clones, around nine tenths of them appearing once. The study recruited people aged about 18 to 90 years across roughly 23 US areas.

This chain links TRBV13 with TRBJ2-3; 14 bases align to TRBD2. The receptor was derived from a young man who had recovered from COVID-19. The sequenced sample was PBMCs or T cells enriched from blood (not recorded which). Here the CDR3 DNA reads TGTGCCAGCAGCCAAGCGGGACTAGCGGGGGTAGGTACAGATACGCAGTATTTT. Residues: CASSQAGLAGVGTDTQYF.